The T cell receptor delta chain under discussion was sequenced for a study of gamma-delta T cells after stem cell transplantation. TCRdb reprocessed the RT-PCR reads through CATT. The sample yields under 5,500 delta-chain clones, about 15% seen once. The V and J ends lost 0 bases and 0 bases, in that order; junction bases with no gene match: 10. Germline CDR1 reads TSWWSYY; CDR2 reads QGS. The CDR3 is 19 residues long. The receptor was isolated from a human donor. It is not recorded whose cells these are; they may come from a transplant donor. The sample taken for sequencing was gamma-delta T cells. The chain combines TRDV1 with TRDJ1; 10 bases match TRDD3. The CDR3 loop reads CALGELSVTGGSNTDKLIF. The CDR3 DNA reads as TGTGCTCTTGGGGAACTTTCCGTAACTGGGGGATCCAACACCGATAAACTCATCTTT.